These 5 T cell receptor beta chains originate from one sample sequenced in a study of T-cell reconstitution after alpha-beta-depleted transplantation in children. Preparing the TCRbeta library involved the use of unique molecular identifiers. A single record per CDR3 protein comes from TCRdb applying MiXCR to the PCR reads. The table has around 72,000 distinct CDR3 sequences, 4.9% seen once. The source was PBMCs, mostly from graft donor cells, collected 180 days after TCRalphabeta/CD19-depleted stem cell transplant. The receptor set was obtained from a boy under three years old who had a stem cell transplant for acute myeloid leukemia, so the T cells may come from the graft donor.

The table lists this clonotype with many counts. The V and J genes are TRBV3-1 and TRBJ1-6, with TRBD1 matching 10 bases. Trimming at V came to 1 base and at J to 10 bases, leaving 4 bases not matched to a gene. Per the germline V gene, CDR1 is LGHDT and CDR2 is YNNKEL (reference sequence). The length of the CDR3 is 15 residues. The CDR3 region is CASSQGGTGASPLHF. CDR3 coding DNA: TGTGCCAGCAGCCAAGGGGGGACAGGGGCGTCACCCCTCCACTTT.

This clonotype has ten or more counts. The CDR3 DNA reads TGTGCCACCAGTGATTCATTGGGGGGGGACAGGCGCTACAATGAGCAGTTCTTC. Its translation is CATSDSLGGDRRYNEQFF. The chain is built from TRBV24-1 and TRBJ2-1, with D possibly TRBD1 on 8 matching bases. This CDR3 is 18 amino acids long. Germline V gene lookup returns CDR1 KGHDR and CDR2 SFDVKD. Trimming cost V 2 bases and J 3 bases, with 19 bases left between them.

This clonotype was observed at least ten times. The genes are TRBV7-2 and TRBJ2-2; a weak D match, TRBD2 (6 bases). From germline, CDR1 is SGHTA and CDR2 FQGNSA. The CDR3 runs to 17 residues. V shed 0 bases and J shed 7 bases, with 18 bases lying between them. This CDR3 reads CASSLALAGNKGGELFF. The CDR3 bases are TGTGCCAGCAGCTTAGCGCTGGCGGGGAATAAAGGCGGGGAGCTGTTTTTT.

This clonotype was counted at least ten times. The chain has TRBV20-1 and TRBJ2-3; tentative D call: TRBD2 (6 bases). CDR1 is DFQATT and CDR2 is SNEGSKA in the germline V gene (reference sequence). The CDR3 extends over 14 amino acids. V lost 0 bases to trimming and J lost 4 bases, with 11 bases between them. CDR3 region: CSAREGGVADTQYF. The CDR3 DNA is TGCAGTGCTAGAGAAGGCGGGGTAGCAGATACGCAGTATTTT.

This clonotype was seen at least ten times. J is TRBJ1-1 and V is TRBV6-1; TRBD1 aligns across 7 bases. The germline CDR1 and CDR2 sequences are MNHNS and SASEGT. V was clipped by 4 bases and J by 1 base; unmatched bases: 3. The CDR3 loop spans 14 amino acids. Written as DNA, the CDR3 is TGTGCCAGCAGTGGTTGGACAGGGAACACTGAAGCTTTCTTT. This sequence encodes CASSGWTGNTEAFF.